Detailed here is one T cell receptor (beta chain). What it recognizes is unknown. Unique molecular identifiers were present on the cDNA, which also gained a universal primer site by template switching. One entry per CDR3 protein results from TCRdb running MiXCR on the 5' RACE reads. Here the sample spans 1.5 million to 2 million distinct CDR3 sequences, about 32% being singletons. CDR3 size: 15 residues. This entry comes from a study of identical twins. Study observations and caveats: Analyses of zero insertions could, in part, be confounded by invariant MAIT and iNKT cells. For monozygotic twins, models underestimated out-of-frame TCR alpha sharing. Conclusions were drawn cross-sectionally by statistical analysis, without following the same donors.

The clonotype originates from a newborn girl in good health. The chain combines TRBV21-1 with TRBJ2-1; the table calls TRBD2, which could not be checked here. TRBV21-1 is labeled a pseudogene. Sequenced input: cord blood. CDR3 protein: CASSKDWRLAGEQFF. DNA for the CDR3: TGTGCCAGCAGCAAAGATTGGCGACTAGCGGGTGAGCAGTTCTTC.